A selection of T cell receptor beta chains follows, all from one sample in a study of beta chain features in type 1 diabetes. Sequenced by immunoSEQ multiplex PCR; TCRdb stores in-frame clones only, minus some. This table has a few hundred thousand clones, around an eighth appearing once. Sequencing used naive CD4+ T cells from blood. All receptors come from a woman aged 18-35 years with type 1 diabetes. Each CDR3 is given with its conserved first and last residue. Each record gives: CDR3 protein, CDR3 DNA, clone size, D gene, J gene, V gene. D genes are given only for firm matches. Size is stated for part of the rows, as once, few or many counts, or as a class when the clone is expanded.

CDR3: CASSARLSQAVHNEQFF
DNA: TGTGCCAGCAGCGCTCGACTATCCCAGGCGGTACACAATGAGCAGTTCTTC
size: -
D: -
J: TRBJ2-1
V: TRBV9

CDR3: CASTRQGLSNQPQHF
DNA: TGTGCCAGCACCCGACAGGGGTTGAGCAATCAGCCCCAGCATTTT
size: few
D: TRBD1
J: TRBJ1-5
V: TRBV2

CDR3: CAWRVAGGFTDTQYF
DNA: TGTGCCTGGAGGGTAGCGGGAGGCTTCACAGATACGCAGTATTTT
size: -
D: TRBD2
J: TRBJ2-3
V: TRBV30

CDR3: CASSLRAVGQVLYGYTF
DNA: TGTGCCAGCAGCTTAAGGGCGGTAGGACAGGTCCTCTATGGCTACACCTTC
size: -
D: TRBD1
J: TRBJ1-2
V: TRBV7-3

CDR3: CASSFGDTNNEQFF
DNA: TGCGCCAGCAGCTTTGGCGATACTAACAATGAGCAGTTCTTC
size: few
D: -
J: TRBJ2-1
V: TRBV5-1

CDR3: CASAREAGASEQYF
DNA: TGTGCCAGCGCCCGGGAGGCGGGAGCCAGCGAGCAGTACTTC
size: few
D: TRBD2
J: TRBJ2-7
V: TRBV27

CDR3: CASSQLAGKETQYF
DNA: TGTGCCAGCTCACAGCTCGCGGGAAAAGAGACCCAGTACTTC
size: -
D: -
J: TRBJ2-5
V: TRBV18

CDR3: CAWSKVNNNEQFF
DNA: TGTGCCTGGAGTAAAGTTAACAACAATGAGCAGTTCTTC
size: few
D: -
J: TRBJ2-1
V: TRBV30

CDR3: CASSWNQGKAGTEQFF
DNA: TGTGCCAGCAGCTGGAATCAGGGTAAAGCGGGAACTGAGCAGTTCTTC
size: -
D: TRBD2
J: TRBJ2-1
V: TRBV7-2

CDR3: CASSIRDQPQHF
DNA: TGTGCCAGTAGTATCCGGGATCAGCCCCAGCATTTT
size: -
D: -
J: TRBJ1-5
V: TRBV19

CDR3: CASSLELAGGPYNEQFF
DNA: TGTGCCAGCAGCTTAGAGCTAGCGGGAGGGCCCTACAATGAGCAGTTCTTC
size: few
D: TRBD2
J: TRBJ2-1
V: TRBV11-2

CDR3: CASTGGSNQPQHF
DNA: TGTGCCAGCACCGGGGGGAGCAATCAGCCCCAGCATTTT
size: few
D: -
J: TRBJ1-5
V: TRBV6-6

CDR3: CAWSVRDSGTQYF
DNA: TGTGCCTGGAGTGTAAGGGACTCGGGGACCCAGTACTTC
size: few
D: -
J: TRBJ2-5
V: TRBV30

CDR3: CASSDPTGNSYNEQFF
DNA: TGTGCCAGCAGTGATCCAACAGGGAATTCCTACAATGAGCAGTTCTTC
size: -
D: -
J: TRBJ2-1
V: TRBV25-1

CDR3: CASRDSDTQYF
DNA: TGCGCCAGCAGGGACTCTGATACGCAGTATTTT
size: -
D: -
J: TRBJ2-3
V: TRBV5-1

CDR3: CASSPDYRGREPQHF
DNA: TGTGCCAGCAGTCCAGACTACAGGGGGCGCGAGCCCCAGCATTTT
size: -
D: TRBD1
J: TRBJ1-5
V: TRBV28

CDR3: CASSPHNGGNTGELFF
DNA: TGTGCCAGCAGTCCCCACAACGGGGGAAACACCGGGGAGCTGTTTTTT
size: -
D: -
J: TRBJ2-2
V: TRBV28

CDR3: CASSPGQVVYEQYF
DNA: TGCGCCAGCAGCCCGGGACAAGTTGTCTACGAGCAGTACTTC
size: few
D: -
J: TRBJ2-7
V: TRBV5-1

CDR3: CASSPGLADPRGDEQFF
DNA: TGCGCCAGCAGCCCTGGACTAGCGGATCCCAGGGGCGATGAGCAGTTCTTC
size: -
D: TRBD2
J: TRBJ2-1
V: TRBV5-1

CDR3: CASSPTGIGEKLFF
DNA: TGTGCCAGCTCACCAACAGGGATTGGGGAAAAACTGTTTTTT
size: few
D: -
J: TRBJ1-4
V: TRBV18

CDR3: CASQANNEQFF
DNA: TGTGCCAGCCAGGCTAACAATGAGCAGTTCTTC
size: few
D: -
J: TRBJ2-1
V: TRBV6-5

CDR3: CASSLIADPGEQFF
DNA: TGCGCCAGCAGCTTGATTGCCGACCCGGGGGAGCAGTTCTTC
size: -
D: -
J: TRBJ2-1
V: TRBV5-1